This paragraph reports one T cell receptor beta chain. It has no known antigen specificity. No quality values exist for individual bases; no much larger clone is one base distant. V and J are trimmed by 4 bases and 5 bases, and the gene matches miss 23 bases of the junction. Taken from the germline V gene, the CDR1 and CDR2 loops are SGHRS and YFSETQ. Taken from cysteine to phenylalanine, the CDR3 has 19 residues. The kept DNA is CDR3 alone, 57 bases in frame from the first base. The data derive from a study of shared T cell receptors in the human thymus (dated by TCRdb to the early 2020s). As for the study more broadly: The study investigated the way shared, self-reactive T-cell receptor alpha chains are produced in the human thymus.

The method behind the library was the immunoSEQ multiplex PCR assay. The table comes from immuneACCESS by way of TCRdb, which keeps in-frame sequences with V and J called. Part of the clones is missing from these tables; in studies checked, under half for an unresolved V gene and the rest for unknown reasons. A total of hundreds of thousands of clones appear in this sample, about 95% of them only once. Of the sample, approximately 0.018% is held by the ten largest clones. This clonotype was obtained from a human donor. Source material: thymocytes. Recombination linked TRBV5-1 to TRBJ2-5; 7 bases in the junction line up with TRBD2. The nucleotide sequence reads TGCGCCAGCAGCCCCAATCCTTGTGGTGGCGGGAGTTTGGGGGAGACCCAGTACTTC. This yields the protein CASSPNPCGGGSLGETQYF.